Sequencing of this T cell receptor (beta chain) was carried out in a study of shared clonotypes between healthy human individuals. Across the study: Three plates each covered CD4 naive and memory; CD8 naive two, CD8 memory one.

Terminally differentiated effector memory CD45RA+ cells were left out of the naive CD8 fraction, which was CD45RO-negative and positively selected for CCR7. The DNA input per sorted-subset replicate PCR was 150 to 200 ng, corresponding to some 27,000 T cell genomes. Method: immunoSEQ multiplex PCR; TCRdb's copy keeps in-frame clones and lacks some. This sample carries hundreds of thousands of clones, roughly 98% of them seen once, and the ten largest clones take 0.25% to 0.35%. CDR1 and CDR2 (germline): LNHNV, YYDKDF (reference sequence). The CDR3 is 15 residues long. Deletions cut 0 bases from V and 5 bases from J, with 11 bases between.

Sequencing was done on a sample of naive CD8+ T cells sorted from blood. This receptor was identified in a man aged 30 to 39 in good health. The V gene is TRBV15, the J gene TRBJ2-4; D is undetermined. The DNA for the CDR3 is TGTGCCACCAGCAGAGATTTGGGGTCCCAAAACATTCAGTACTTC. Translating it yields CATSRDLGSQNIQYF.